These 9 T cell receptor beta chains originate from one sample sequenced in a study of blood T cell repertoires in COVID-19. The data were produced by immunoSEQ multiplex PCR, yet TCRdb's version contains in-frame clones alone and is incomplete. The sample lists about 60,000 clones, approximately 80% occurring once. Specimen: peripheral blood. The origin of the receptors is a man aged 25-45 years with COVID-19, enrolled during active disease.

The chain couples TRBV6-2 or TRBV6-3 to TRBJ2-1, with a tentative D call TRBD1 (5 bases). V gave up 0 bases and J gave up 6 bases, with 15 bases separating them. The length of the CDR3 is 16 residues. Germline CDR1 MNHEY, CDR2 SVGEGT. The CDR3 sequence is CASSYSERTDSNEQFF. DNA of the CDR3: TGTGCCAGCAGTTACTCGGAACGAACTGACAGCAATGAGCAGTTCTTC.

This chain uses TRBV5-4 with TRBJ2-2, with D perhaps TRBD2 (6 bases). The V gene's germline CDR1 is SGHNT and CDR2 YYREEE (reference sequence). The CDR3 consists of 15 residues. V was cut by 3 bases and J by 1 base, with 10 bases left in between. The DNA for the CDR3 is TGTGCCAGCAGCTGGGGGGACGGGAACACCGGGGAGCTGTTTTTT. Translating gives CASSWGDGNTGELFF.

This clone was recorded only once. The V gene is TRBV18, the J gene TRBJ1-1, with 9 bases fitting TRBD1. The V and J ends lost 3 bases and 6 bases, in that order; junction bases with no gene match: 11. CDR1 and CDR2 (germline): KGHSH, LQKENI. This CDR3 region has 16 residues. In nucleotides, the CDR3 is TGTGCCAGCTCACCGAACAGGGGGCGAAGTCTCGCTGAAGCTTTCTTT. Protein: CASSPNRGRSLAEAFF.

The V and J genes are TRBV6-5 and TRBJ2-1, with 7 nucleotides matching TRBD2. Per germline, CDR1 MNHEY and CDR2 SVGAGI. The ends lost 5 bases at V and 7 bases at J; junction bases unmatched: 11. The CDR3 spans 15 residues. The CDR3 bases are TGTGCCAGCAGTCACGGGTCTAGCGGTGGGAATGAGCAGTTCTTC. Translation: CASSHGSSGGNEQFF.

V is TRBV29-1 and J is TRBJ2-5; possible D gene TRBD2, 6 bases. Germline-derived CDR1 and CDR2 are SQVTM and ANQGSEA. There are 12 residues in the CDR3. Trimming pared 4 bases from V and 4 bases from J, leaving 10 bases between. The CDR3 region is CSVGVGGETQYF. For the CDR3, the DNA is TGCAGCGTTGGGGTGGGGGGAGAGACCCAGTACTTC.

The rearrangement joins TRBV5-1 to TRBJ2-7, with D perhaps TRBD1 (5 bases). Germline CDR1 is SGHRS and CDR2 is YFSETQ. V gave up 2 bases and J gave up 3 bases, with 12 bases separating them. The length of the CDR3 is 14 residues. CDR3 loop: CASSFQGKGYEQYF. As DNA, the CDR3 is TGCGCCAGCAGCTTTCAGGGTAAAGGCTACGAGCAGTACTTC.

The CDR3 reads CASSPRTGGGNQPQHF. CDR3 nucleotides: TGTGCCAGCAGCCCGAGGACAGGGGGCGGCAATCAGCCCCAGCATTTT. This chain uses TRBV27 with TRBJ1-5, with 11 positions matching TRBD1. Germline CDR1 reads MNHEY; CDR2 reads SMNVEV (reference sequence). V was pared by 6 bases and J by 2 bases, with 6 bases of the junction left unmatched. The CDR3 has 16 amino acids.

The chain combines TRBV10-3 with TRBJ1-3; TRBD1 matches at 9 bases. V lost 10 bases, J lost 2 bases, and 9 bases stayed unmatched. Looked up from germline, CDR1 is ENHRY and CDR2 is SYGVKD. This CDR3 has 15 amino acids. The CDR3 spells CATGPGTGTGNTIYF. CDR3 sequence (DNA): TGTGCCACCGGGCCCGGGACAGGGACTGGAAACACCATATATTTT.

In this sample, this clone turned up once. The chain recombines TRBV2 with TRBJ1-2; TRBD1 matches at 9 bases. The CDR3 has 15 amino acids. Germline-derived CDR1 and CDR2 are SNHLY and FYNNEI. V shed 4 bases, J shed 8 bases, and the junction held 11 bases outside the gene matches. This chain's CDR3 is CASSGVGQGRQGYTF. The CDR3 region has the DNA TGTGCCAGCAGTGGTGTAGGACAGGGGAGGCAGGGCTACACCTTC.